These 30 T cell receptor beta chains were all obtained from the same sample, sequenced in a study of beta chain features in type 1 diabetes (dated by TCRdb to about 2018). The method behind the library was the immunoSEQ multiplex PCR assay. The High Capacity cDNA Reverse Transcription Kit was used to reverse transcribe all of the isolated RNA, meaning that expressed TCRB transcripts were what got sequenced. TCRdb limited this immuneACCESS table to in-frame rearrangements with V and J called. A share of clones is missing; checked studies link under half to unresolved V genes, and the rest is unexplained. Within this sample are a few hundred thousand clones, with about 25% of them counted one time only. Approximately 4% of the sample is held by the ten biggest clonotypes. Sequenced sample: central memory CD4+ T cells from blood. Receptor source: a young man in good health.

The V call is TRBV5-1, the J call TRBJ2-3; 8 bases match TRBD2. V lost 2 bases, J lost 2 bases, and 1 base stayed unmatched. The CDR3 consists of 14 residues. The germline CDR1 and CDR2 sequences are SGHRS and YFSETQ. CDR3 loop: CASSLLADTDTQYF. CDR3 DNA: TGCGCCAGCAGCTTACTAGCGGACACAGATACGCAGTATTTT.

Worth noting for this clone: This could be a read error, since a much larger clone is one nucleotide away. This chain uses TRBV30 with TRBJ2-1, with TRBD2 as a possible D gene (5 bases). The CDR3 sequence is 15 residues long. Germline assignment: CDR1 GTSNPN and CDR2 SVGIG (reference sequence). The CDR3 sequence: CAGSVGSGIYNEQFF. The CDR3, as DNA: TGTGCCGGGAGTGTTGGGAGCGGTATCTACAATGAGCAGTTCTTC.

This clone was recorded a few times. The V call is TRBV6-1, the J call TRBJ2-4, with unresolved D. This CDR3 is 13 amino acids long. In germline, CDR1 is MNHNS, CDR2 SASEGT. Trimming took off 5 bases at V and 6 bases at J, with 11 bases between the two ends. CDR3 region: CASSSVERNIQYF. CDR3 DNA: TGTGCCAGCAGTTCGGTAGAGAGAAACATTCAGTACTTC.

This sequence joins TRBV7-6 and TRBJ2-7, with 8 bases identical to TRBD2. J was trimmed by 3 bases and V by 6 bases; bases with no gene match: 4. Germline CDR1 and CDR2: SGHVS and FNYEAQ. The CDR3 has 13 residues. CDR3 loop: CASSATSGYEQYF. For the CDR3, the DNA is TGTGCCAGCAGTGCCACTAGCGGCTACGAGCAGTACTTC. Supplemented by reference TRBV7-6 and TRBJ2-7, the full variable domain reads GAGVSQSPRYKVTKRGQDVALRCDPISGHVSLYWYRQALGQGPEFLTYFNYEAQQDKSGLPNDRFSAERPEGSISTLTIQRTEQRDSAMYRCASSATSGYEQYFGPGTRLTVT.

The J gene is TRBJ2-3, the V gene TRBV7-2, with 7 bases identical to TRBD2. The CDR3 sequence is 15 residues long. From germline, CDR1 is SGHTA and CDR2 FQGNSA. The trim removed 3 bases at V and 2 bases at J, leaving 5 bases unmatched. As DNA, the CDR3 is TGTGCCAGCAGCTTCCAAGCGGGAACCACAGATACGCAGTATTTT. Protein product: CASSFQAGTTDTQYF.

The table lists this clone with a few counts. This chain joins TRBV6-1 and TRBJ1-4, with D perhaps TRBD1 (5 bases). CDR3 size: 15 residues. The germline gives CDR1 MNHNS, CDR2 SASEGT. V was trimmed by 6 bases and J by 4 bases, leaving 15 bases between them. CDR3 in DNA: TGTGCCAGCAGCCTACAGCGACAGTTTAATGAAAAACTGTTTTTT. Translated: CASSLQRQFNEKLFF.

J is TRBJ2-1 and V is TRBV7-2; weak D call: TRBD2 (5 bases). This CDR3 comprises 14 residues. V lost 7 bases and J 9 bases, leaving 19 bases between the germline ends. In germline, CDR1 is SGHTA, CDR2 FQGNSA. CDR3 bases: TGTGCCAGCATCTCCCCTACTAGTCGGGGTGAGCAGTTCTTC. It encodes CASISPTSRGEQFF.

In DNA, the CDR3 is TGTGCCAGCAGTCCCCCGGGGGCCCAAGAGACCCAGTACTTC. Translating gives CASSPPGAQETQYF. The J gene is TRBJ2-5, the V gene TRBV2; possibly TRBD1 or TRBD2 for D (6 bases each). Germline CDR1 reads SNHLY; CDR2 reads FYNNEI. The germline V and J ends were trimmed by 5 bases and 1 base, with 11 bases remaining between them. This CDR3 is 14 amino acids long.

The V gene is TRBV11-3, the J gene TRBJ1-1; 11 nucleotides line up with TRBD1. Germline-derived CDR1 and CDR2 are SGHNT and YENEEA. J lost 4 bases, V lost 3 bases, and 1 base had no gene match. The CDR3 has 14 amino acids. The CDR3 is CASSFGQGATEAFF. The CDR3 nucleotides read TGTGCCAGCAGCTTCGGACAGGGGGCCACTGAAGCTTTCTTT.

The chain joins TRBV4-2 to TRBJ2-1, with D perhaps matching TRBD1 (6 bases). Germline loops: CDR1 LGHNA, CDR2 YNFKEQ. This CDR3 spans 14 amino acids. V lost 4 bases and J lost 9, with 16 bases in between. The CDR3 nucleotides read TGTGCCAGCAGCCTCAGTTGGGGGCCGAGTGAGCAGTTCTTC. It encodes CASSLSWGPSEQFF.

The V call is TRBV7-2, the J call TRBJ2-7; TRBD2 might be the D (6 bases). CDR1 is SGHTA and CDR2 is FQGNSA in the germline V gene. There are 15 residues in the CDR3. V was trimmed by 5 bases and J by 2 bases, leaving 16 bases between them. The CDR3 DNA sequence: TGTGCCAGCAGCGTGGCCGGGACTGGGACCTACGAGCAGTACTTC. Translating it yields CASSVAGTGTYEQYF.

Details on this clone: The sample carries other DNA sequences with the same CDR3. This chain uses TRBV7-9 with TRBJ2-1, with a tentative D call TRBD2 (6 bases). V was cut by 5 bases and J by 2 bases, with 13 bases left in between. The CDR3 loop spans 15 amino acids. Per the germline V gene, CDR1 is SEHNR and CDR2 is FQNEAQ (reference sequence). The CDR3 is CASSPDGGTYNEQFF. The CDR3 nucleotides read TGTGCCAGCAGCCCGGACGGAGGGACCTACAATGAGCAGTTCTTC.

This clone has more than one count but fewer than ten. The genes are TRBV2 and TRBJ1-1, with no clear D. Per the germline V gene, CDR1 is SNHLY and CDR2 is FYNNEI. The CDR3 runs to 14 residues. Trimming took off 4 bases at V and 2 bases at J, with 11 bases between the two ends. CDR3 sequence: CASSVGGKNTEAFF. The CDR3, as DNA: TGTGCCAGCAGTGTGGGCGGGAAAAACACTGAAGCTTTCTTT.

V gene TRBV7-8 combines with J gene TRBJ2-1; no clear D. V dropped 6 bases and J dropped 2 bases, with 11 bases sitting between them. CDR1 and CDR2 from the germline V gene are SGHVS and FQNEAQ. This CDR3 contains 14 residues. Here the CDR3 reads CASRTEDPYNEQFF. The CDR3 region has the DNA TGTGCCAGCAGGACCGAGGACCCCTACAATGAGCAGTTCTTC.

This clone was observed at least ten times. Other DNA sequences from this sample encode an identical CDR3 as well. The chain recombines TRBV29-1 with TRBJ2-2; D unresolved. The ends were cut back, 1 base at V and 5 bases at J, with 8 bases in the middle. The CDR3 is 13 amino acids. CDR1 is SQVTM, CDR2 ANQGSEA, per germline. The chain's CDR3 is CSVEGVGTGELFF. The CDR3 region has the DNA TGCAGCGTTGAAGGCGTGGGGACCGGGGAGCTGTTTTTT.

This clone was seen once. The DNA for the CDR3 is TGTGCCAGTAGCCAAGGGGGGGGATACGAGCAGTACTTC. Its translation: CASSQGGGYEQYF. The chain links TRBV19 to TRBJ2-7; a weak D match, TRBD2 (7 bases). Trimming removed 6 bases at V and 4 bases at J, with 13 bases between. The CDR3 has 13 residues. Germline V gene sequence: CDR1 LNHDA, CDR2 SQIVND (reference sequence).

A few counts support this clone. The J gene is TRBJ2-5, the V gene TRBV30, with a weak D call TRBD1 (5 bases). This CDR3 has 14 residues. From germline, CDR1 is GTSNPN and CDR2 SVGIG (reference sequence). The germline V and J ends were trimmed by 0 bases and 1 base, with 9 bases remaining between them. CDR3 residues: CAWSVRRAQETQYF. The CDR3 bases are TGTGCCTGGAGTGTACGCAGGGCCCAAGAGACCCAGTACTTC.

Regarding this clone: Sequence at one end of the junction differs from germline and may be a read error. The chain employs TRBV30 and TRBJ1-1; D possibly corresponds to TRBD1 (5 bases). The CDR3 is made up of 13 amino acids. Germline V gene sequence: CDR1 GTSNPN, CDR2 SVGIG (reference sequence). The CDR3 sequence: CALSGGRHTEAFF. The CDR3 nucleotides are TGTGCCTTGAGTGGGGGGAGACACACTGAAGCTTTCTTT.

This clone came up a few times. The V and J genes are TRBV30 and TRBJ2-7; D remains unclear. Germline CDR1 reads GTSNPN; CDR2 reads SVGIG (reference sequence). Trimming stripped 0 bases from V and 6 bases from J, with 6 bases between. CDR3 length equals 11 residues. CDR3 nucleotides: TGTGCCTGGAGTGTAAACCGCGAGCAGTACTTC. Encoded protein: CAWSVNREQYF.

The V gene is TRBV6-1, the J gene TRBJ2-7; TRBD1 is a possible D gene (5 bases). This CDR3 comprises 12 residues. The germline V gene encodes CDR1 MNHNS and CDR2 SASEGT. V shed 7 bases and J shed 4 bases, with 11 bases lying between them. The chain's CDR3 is CASNDRQYEQYF. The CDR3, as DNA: TGTGCCAGCAATGACAGACAATACGAGCAGTACTTC.

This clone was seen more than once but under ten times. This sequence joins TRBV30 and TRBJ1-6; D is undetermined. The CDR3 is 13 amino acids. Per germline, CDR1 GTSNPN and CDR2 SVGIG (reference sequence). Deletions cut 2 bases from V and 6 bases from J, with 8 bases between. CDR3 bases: TGTGCCTGGAGTACGGGCCTTAATTCACCCCTCCACTTT. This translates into CAWSTGLNSPLHF.

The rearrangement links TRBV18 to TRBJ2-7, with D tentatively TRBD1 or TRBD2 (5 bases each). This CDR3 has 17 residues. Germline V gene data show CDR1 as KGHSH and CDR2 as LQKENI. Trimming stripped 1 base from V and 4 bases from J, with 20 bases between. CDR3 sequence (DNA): TGTGCCAGCTCACCACAGGGGCTTCGGGGCAGTTCTTACGAGCAGTACTTC. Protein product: CASSPQGLRGSSYEQYF.

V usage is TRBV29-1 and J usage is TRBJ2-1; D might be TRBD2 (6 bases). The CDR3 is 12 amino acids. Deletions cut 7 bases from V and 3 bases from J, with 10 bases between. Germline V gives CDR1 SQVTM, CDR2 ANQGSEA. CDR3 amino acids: CSGSGGYNEQFF. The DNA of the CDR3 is TGCAGCGGCTCCGGGGGCTACAATGAGCAGTTCTTC.

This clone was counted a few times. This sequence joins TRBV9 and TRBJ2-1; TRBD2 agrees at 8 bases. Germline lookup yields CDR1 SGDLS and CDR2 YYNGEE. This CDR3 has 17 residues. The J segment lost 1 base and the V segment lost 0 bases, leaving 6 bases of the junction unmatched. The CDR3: CASSVVPGGLSYNEQFF. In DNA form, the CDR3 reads TGTGCCAGCAGCGTAGTGCCGGGGGGGTTGTCCTACAATGAGCAGTTCTTC.

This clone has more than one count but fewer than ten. The chain's CDR3 is CASIGGQGYEQYF. Written as DNA, the CDR3 is TGTGCCAGCATCGGGGGACAGGGATACGAGCAGTACTTC. The rearrangement joins TRBV2 to TRBJ2-7; 9 positions match TRBD1. The CDR3 is 13 amino acids. Germline CDR1 is SNHLY and CDR2 is FYNNEI. V was pared by 7 bases and J by 4 bases, with 5 bases of the junction left unmatched.

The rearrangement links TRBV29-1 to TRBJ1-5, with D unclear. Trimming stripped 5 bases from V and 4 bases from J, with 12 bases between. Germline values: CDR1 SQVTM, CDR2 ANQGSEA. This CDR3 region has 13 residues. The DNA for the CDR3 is TGCAGCGTTTCCGAGGTGGCAAATCAGCCCCAGCATTTT. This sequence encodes CSVSEVANQPQHF.

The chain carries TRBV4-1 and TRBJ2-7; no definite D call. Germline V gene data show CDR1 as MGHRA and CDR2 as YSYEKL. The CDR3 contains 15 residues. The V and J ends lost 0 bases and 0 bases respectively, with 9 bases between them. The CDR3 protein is CASSQDHIPSYEQYF. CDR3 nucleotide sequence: TGCGCCAGCAGCCAAGACCACATTCCCTCCTACGAGCAGTACTTC.

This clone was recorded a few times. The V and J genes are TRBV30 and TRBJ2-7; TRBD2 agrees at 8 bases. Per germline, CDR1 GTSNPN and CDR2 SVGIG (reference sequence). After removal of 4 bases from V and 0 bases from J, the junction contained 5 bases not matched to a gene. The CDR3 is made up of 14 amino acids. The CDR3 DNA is TGTGCCTGGAACCGGCGGGGGGACTCCTACGAGCAGTACTTC. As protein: CAWNRRGDSYEQYF.

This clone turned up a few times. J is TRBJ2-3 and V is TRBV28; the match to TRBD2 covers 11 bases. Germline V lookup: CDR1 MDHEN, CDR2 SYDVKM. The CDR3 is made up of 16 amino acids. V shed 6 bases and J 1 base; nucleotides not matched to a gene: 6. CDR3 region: CASSPGLAGRTDTQYF. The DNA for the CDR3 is TGTGCCAGCAGCCCCGGACTAGCGGGCCGCACAGATACGCAGTATTTT.

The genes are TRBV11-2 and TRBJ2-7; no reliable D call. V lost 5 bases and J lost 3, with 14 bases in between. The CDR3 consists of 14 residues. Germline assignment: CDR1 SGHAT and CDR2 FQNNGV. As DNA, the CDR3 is TGTGCCAGCAGCCCAACGGACGGCCTCTACGAGCAGTACTTC. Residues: CASSPTDGLYEQYF.